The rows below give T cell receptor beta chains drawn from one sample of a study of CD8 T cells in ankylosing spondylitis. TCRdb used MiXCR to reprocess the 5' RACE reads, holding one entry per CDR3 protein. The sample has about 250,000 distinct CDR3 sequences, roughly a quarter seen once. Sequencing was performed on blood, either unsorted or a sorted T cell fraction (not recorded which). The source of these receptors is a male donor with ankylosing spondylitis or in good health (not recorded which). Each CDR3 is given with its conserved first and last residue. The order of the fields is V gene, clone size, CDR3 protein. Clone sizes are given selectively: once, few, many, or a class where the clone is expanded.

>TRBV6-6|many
CAVSGSSETQYF
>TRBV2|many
CASSGQGADTGELFF
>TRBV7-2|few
CASSLSSGGTGYGYTF
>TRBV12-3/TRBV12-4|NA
CASSNGVTNNEQFF
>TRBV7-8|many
CASSTTGTGGPTDTQYF
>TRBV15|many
CATSRDQGLGETQYF
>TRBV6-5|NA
CASSYTGRQETQYF
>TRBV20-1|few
CSARDRRVAAEQFF
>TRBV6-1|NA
CASSDPQGWEQYF
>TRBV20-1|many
CSAPRGSNTGELFF
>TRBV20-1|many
CSAKQGTNYGYTF
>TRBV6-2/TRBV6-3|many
CASSTTSGLGDQYF
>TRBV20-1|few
CSASQFGGGGELFF
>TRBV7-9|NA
CASSSDREFYNEQFF
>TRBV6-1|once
CASSEGGQGADEQFF
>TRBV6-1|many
CASTRGTGGEPQHF
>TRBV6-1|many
CASFRDPGDNYGYTF